Described below is a single TCR beta chain sequence and its context. Germline V gene data show CDR1 as LGHNT and CDR2 as FRNRAP. This CDR3 spans 16 amino acids. The V and J ends lost 7 bases and 8 bases, in that order; junction bases with no gene match: 12. The sample belongs to a study of blood T cell repertoires in COVID-19. Assay used: immunoSEQ multiplex PCR; TCRdb lists only in-frame clones, some missing. Here the sample spans about 300,000 clones, roughly nine tenths being singletons. This chain connects TRBV12-5 to TRBJ2-4; TRBD2 matches at 12 bases. The sequence came from a woman in her thirties or forties who had recovered from COVID-19. Sequencing was performed on PBMCs or T cells enriched from blood (not recorded which). The CDR3 region is CASALAGGPNRDIQYF. The CDR3, as DNA: TGTGCTAGTGCCCTAGCGGGAGGGCCGAATAGGGACATTCAGTACTTC.